Below are 14 T cell receptor beta chains sequenced from a single sample in a study of T cells after yellow fever vaccination. TCRdb re-called the 5' RACE reads with MiXCR, one entry per CDR3 protein. The sample consists of more than 95,000 distinct CDR3 sequences, more than 7.5% of them appearing once. The sequences come from CD8+ T cells sorted from PBMCs, collected on the day of the yellow fever booster vaccination. These receptor sequences come from a man aged 18 to 30 who received the YFV17D yellow fever vaccine.

Only a few counts were recorded for this clonotype. Germline and junction disagree at one end, which may indicate a read error. This chain joins TRBV7-9 and TRBJ2-4, with 12 bases matching TRBD1. The CDR3 contains 12 residues. Germline CDR1 and CDR2: SEHNR and FQNEAQ (reference sequence). The CDR3, as DNA: TGTGCCAGCAGCTACCGGGACAGGGGGCCCCTTTTC. It encodes CASSYRDRGPLF. Looking up the rest from reference TRBV7-9 and TRBJ2-4 gives the full variable domain: DTGVSQNPRHKITKRGQNVTFRCDPISEHNRLYWYRQTLGQGPEFLTYFQNEAQLEKSRLLSDRFSAERPKGSFSTLEIQRTEQGDSAMYLCASSYRDRGPLFGAGTRLSVL.

The chain links TRBV27 to TRBJ1-1; 8 nucleotides align to TRBD1. This CDR3 has 14 residues. The germline V gene has CDR1 MNHEY and CDR2 SMNVEV (reference sequence). After removal of 2 bases from V and 3 bases from J, the junction contained 2 bases not matched to a gene. For the CDR3, the DNA is TGTGCCAGCAGTTTACAGGGGGCTGACACTGAAGCTTTCTTT. Translated, it gives CASSLQGADTEAFF.

The chain links TRBV5-1 to TRBJ2-2, with D perhaps assigned TRBD1 or TRBD2 (5 bases each). V lost 3 bases to trimming and J lost 0 bases, with 21 bases between them. Germline lookup yields CDR1 SGHRS and CDR2 YFSETQ. The CDR3 totals 19 residues. CDR3: CASSWGLLGRSTNTGELFF. CDR3 DNA: TGCGCCAGCAGCTGGGGGTTGCTAGGACGTTCTACGAACACCGGGGAGCTGTTTTTT.

This clonotype was counted a few times. The chain joins TRBV4-2 to TRBJ2-4; 8 nucleotides align to TRBD2. This CDR3 region has 17 residues. The germline V gene encodes CDR1 LGHNA and CDR2 YNFKEQ. Trimming removed 4 bases from V and 2 bases from J; junction bases left unmatched: 10. This chain's CDR3 is CASSPHGAGGSKNIQYF. The CDR3 nucleotides read TGTGCCAGCAGCCCCCATGGGGCGGGGGGTTCCAAAAACATTCAGTACTTC.

This clonotype appeared many times. The chain combines TRBV14 with TRBJ1-1, with D unresolved. The CDR3 consists of 13 residues. The germline gives CDR1 SGHDN, CDR2 FVKESK. Between the trimmed V and J ends, which lost 1 base and 6 bases, there was a span of 9 bases. As DNA, the CDR3 is TGTGCCAGCAGCCAAGCCTACGGGTCTGAAGCTTTCTTT. Translated: CASSQAYGSEAFF.

This rearrangement joins TRBV4-1 to TRBJ1-5; D is undetermined. The germline V and J ends were trimmed by 3 bases and 2 bases, with 11 bases remaining between them. Germline V CDR1 and CDR2: MGHRA, YSYEKL. This CDR3 contains 15 residues. The CDR3 DNA sequence: TGCGCCAGCAGCCAGGGCGTGAGGGGCAATCAGCCCCAGCATTTT. This sequence encodes CASSQGVRGNQPQHF.

This chain joins TRBV4-1 and TRBJ1-1; the match to TRBD1 covers 7 bases. Trimming at V came to 5 bases and at J to 1 base, leaving 10 bases not matched to a gene. Germline CDR1 and CDR2: MGHRA and YSYEKL. CDR3 length: 16 amino acids. The CDR3 here is CASSFGLDRANTEAFF. The DNA for the CDR3 is TGCGCCAGCAGCTTCGGACTTGACAGGGCGAACACTGAAGCTTTCTTT.

This clonotype has a handful of counts. The V gene is TRBV7-3, the J gene TRBJ2-2; TRBD1 is a possible D gene (5 bases). The V end was cut by 4 bases, the J end by 4 bases, with 13 bases between. The CDR3 is 15 residues long. CDR1 SGHTA and CDR2 FQGTGA come from the germline V gene. The CDR3 sequence is CASSSPGLGTGELFF. The CDR3 region has the DNA TGTGCCAGCAGCTCCCCAGGGTTGGGCACCGGGGAGCTGTTTTTT.

This clonotype was detected a few times. V usage is TRBV4-3 and J usage is TRBJ2-3; possible D gene TRBD2, 5 bases. The V gene lost 4 bases and the J gene lost 2 bases, with 13 bases spanning the gap. Germline CDR1 is LGHNA and CDR2 is YSLEER. This CDR3 has 15 amino acids. The DNA of the CDR3 is TGCGCCAGCAGCCGTAGACTGGACTCCACAGATACGCAGTATTTT. Translated: CASSRRLDSTDTQYF.

This clonotype was detected a few times. The J gene is TRBJ2-7, the V gene TRBV6-2 or TRBV6-3, with a possible D match to TRBD1 (6 bases). V lost 2 bases and J 4 bases, leaving 15 bases between the germline ends. From germline, CDR1 is MNHEY and CDR2 SVGEGT. CDR3 length: 15 residues. CDR3 amino acids: CASSYPPTGVYEQYV. The CDR3 DNA reads as TGTGCCAGCAGTTACCCCCCGACAGGCGTATACGAGCAGTACGTC.

This clonotype was detected only a few times. The CDR3 DNA reads TGTGCCAGCAGTTACCGTAGCTCCAATGAGCAGTTCTTC. Its protein product is CASSYRSSNEQFF. The chain links TRBV6-5 to TRBJ2-1; D is uncertain. Germline V lookup: CDR1 MNHEY, CDR2 SVGAGI. CDR3 length equals 13 residues. The ends were cut back, 2 bases at V and 6 bases at J, with 8 bases in the middle.

This clonotype was picked up a small number of times. The genes are TRBV19 and TRBJ2-7; the D is unclear. This CDR3 has 16 amino acids. Germline V gives CDR1 LNHDA, CDR2 SQIVND (reference sequence). Trimming took off 5 bases at V and 2 bases at J, with 19 bases between the two ends. The CDR3 coding sequence is TGTGCCAGTAGTCCACCCTGGACCGATTCGCCCTACGAGCAGTACTTC. Amino acid sequence: CASSPPWTDSPYEQYF.

The chain is built from TRBV7-9 and TRBJ2-2; D gene uncertain. V lost 5 bases, J lost 6 bases, and 7 bases lay in between. Germline CDR1 and CDR2: SEHNR and FQNEAQ (reference sequence). The CDR3 runs 12 residues. CDR3 region: CASSHIPGELFF. The CDR3 region has the DNA TGTGCCAGCAGCCATATTCCCGGGGAGCTGTTTTTT.

The table lists this clonotype with a few counts. The V call is TRBV27, the J call TRBJ2-3; D gene unclear. The CDR3 length is 13 residues. Germline CDR1 is MNHEY and CDR2 is SMNVEV (reference sequence). V lost 2 bases, J lost 5 bases, and 8 bases lay in between. Here the CDR3 reads CASSLARIDTQYF. DNA for the CDR3: TGTGCCAGCAGTTTAGCCCGGATAGATACGCAGTATTTT.